One and the same sample provided the 30 T cell receptor beta chains below, sequenced in a study of shared clonotypes between healthy human individuals (dated by TCRdb to between 2020 and 2021). To prepare the library, the immunoSEQ multiplex PCR assay was applied. In TCRdb, the immuneACCESS table is reduced to in-frame sequences with V and J assigned. These tables do not hold every clone; where another copy was compared, an unresolved V gene accounts for under half, and the others remain unexplained. Recorded for this sample are more than 1 million clones; about four fifths of them occurred a single time. Jointly, the top ten make up approximately 0.5% of the sample. The sequencing input was memory CD4+ T cells from PBMCs. The cell subset or site label for this specimen denotes: CD45RA-negative fraction. These receptors all stem from a man aged 18 to 29 in good health. Some clones in this sample may be carry-over from other donors' samples.

J is TRBJ2-3 and V is TRBV5-1, with 13 bases fitting TRBD2. This CDR3 spans 24 amino acids. Trimming removed 0 bases from V and 4 bases from J; junction bases left unmatched: 26. CDR1 is SGHRS and CDR2 is YFSETQ in the germline V gene. The CDR3 bases are TGCGCCAGCAGCTTGGTGCGGACTAGCGGGAGTATGGGAACGAATAGGGGGGGCTCAGATACGCAGTATTTT. Its translation: CASSLVRTSGSMGTNRGGSDTQYF. The full variable domain, with the rest looked up from reference TRBV5-1 and TRBJ2-3, is KAGVTQTPRYLIKTRGQQVTLSCSPISGHRSVSWYQQTPGQGLQFLFEYFSETQRNKGNFPGRFSGRQFSNSRSEMNVSTLELGDSALYLCASSLVRTSGSMGTNRGGSDTQYFGPGTRLTVL.

This chain links TRBV5-6 with TRBJ2-6; D not resolved. V was trimmed by 1 base and J by 0 bases, leaving 8 bases between them. The length of the CDR3 is 16 residues. Germline V gives CDR1 SGHDT, CDR2 YYEEEE. The CDR3 loop is CASSLRLGSGANVLTF. Here the CDR3 DNA reads TGTGCCAGCAGCTTGCGGCTGGGCTCTGGGGCCAACGTCCTGACTTTC.

This chain links TRBV5-8 with TRBJ1-2; D is unclear. Germline assignment: CDR1 SGHTS and CDR2 YDEGEE. Trimming shortened V by 0 bases and J by 8 bases, and 20 bases separated the two germline ends. CDR3 length: 16 residues. CDR3 in amino acids: CASSLGRPDESGGYTF. The CDR3 coding sequence is TGTGCCAGCAGCTTGGGACGTCCAGACGAGTCGGGGGGCTACACCTTC.

This clone is a singleton in its sample. The V call is TRBV2, the J call TRBJ2-5; 7 positions agree with TRBD2. The ends lost 1 base at V and 7 bases at J; junction bases unmatched: 6. CDR1 and CDR2 (germline): SNHLY, FYNNEI. The CDR3 length is 14 residues. CDR3 residues: CASSEVEWGGTQYF. DNA for the CDR3: TGTGCCAGCAGTGAAGTCGAGTGGGGGGGGACCCAGTACTTC. Full variable domain (missing parts from reference TRBV2 and TRBJ2-5): EPEVTQTPSHQVTQMGQEVILRCVPISNHLYFYWYRQILGQKVEFLVSFYNNEISEKSEIFDDQFSVERPDGSNFTLKIRSTKLEDSAMYFCASSEVEWGGTQYFGPGTRLLVL.

This clone was counted between two and nine times. The chain combines TRBV7-9 with TRBJ1-2; D not certain. Trimming stripped 4 bases from V and 10 bases from J, with 13 bases between. Germline V CDR1 and CDR2: SEHNR, FQNEAQ (reference sequence). The CDR3 consists of 12 residues. CDR3 sequence: CASSSNDRIYTF. CDR3 bases: TGTGCCAGCAGCTCAAATGACCGGATCTACACCTTC.

This chain uses TRBV5-4 with TRBJ2-7; TRBD1 matches 10 bases. CDR1 and CDR2 (germline): SGHNT, YYREEE (reference sequence). With 5 bases clipped from V and 5 bases from J, the junction kept 7 bases outside the gene matches. This CDR3 contains 14 residues. Here the CDR3 reads CASRQDRGNNEQYF. The DNA for the CDR3 is TGTGCCAGCAGACAGGACAGGGGGAACAACGAGCAGTACTTC.

The chain is built from TRBV5-4 and TRBJ1-1, with a tentative D call TRBD1 (5 bases). Germline V CDR1 and CDR2: SGHNT, YYREEE (reference sequence). The germline V and J ends were trimmed by 4 bases and 7 bases, with 17 bases remaining between them. The CDR3 is 14 residues long. CDR3 in DNA: TGTGCCAGCAGCCACGGTGGGACCGATTATGAAGCTTTCTTT. Translating it yields CASSHGGTDYEAFF.

A single count supports this clone. V usage is TRBV28 and J usage is TRBJ2-4, with no clear D. Between the trimmed V and J ends, which lost 5 bases and 1 base, there was a span of 12 bases. This CDR3 comprises 15 residues. Germline V gene data show CDR1 as MDHEN and CDR2 as SYDVKM. The CDR3 sequence: CASSPGPYAKNIQYF. In DNA, the CDR3 is TGTGCCAGCAGTCCGGGCCCCTACGCCAAAAACATTCAGTACTTC.

The chain recombines TRBV30 with TRBJ1-5, with TRBD1 identical over 10 bases. Looked up from germline, CDR1 is GTSNPN and CDR2 is SVGIG (reference sequence). The CDR3 has 14 amino acids. Unmatched junction bases numbered 7, after V lost 5 bases and J lost 6 bases. CDR3 loop: CAWPDRGPGQPQHF. CDR3 DNA sequence: TGTGCCTGGCCCGACAGGGGGCCTGGTCAGCCCCAGCATTTT.

The genes are TRBV6-6 and TRBJ1-1; D is uncertain. CDR3 length: 13 amino acids. Germline assignment: CDR1 MNHNY and CDR2 SVGAGI (reference sequence). V lost 7 bases and J lost 2, with 11 bases in between. CDR3 loop: CASILQINTEAFF. The CDR3, as DNA: TGTGCCAGCATACTACAGATAAACACTGAAGCTTTCTTT.

J is TRBJ2-6 and V is TRBV14; D is possibly TRBD1 or TRBD2 (5 bases each). The CDR3 spans 17 residues. Looked up from germline, CDR1 is SGHDN and CDR2 is FVKESK. Trimming left V 4 bases short and J 0 bases short, with 13 bases between. The CDR3 region has the DNA TGTGCCAGCAGCCCAGTCCCTGGGGGCTCTGGGGCCAACGTCCTGACTTTC. Amino acids: CASSPVPGGSGANVLTF.

V usage is TRBV9 and J usage is TRBJ2-3, with D possibly being TRBD2 (6 bases). The V gene lost 5 bases and the J gene lost 3 bases, with 13 bases spanning the gap. This CDR3 is built from 14 residues. Germline CDR1 is SGDLS and CDR2 is YYNGEE. The CDR3 here is CASRWTRGTDTQYF. The CDR3 DNA is TGTGCCAGCAGGTGGACACGGGGGACAGATACGCAGTATTTT.

The CDR3 DNA is TGTGCCAGCAGCTTATCGCGCTCTGGGGCCAACGTCCTGACTTTC. Protein sequence: CASSLSRSGANVLTF. This chain links TRBV5-8 with TRBJ2-6, with no clear D. Germline V gives CDR1 SGHTS, CDR2 YDEGEE. V was shortened by 2 bases and J by 0 bases, with 6 bases between the two germline ends. The CDR3 contains 15 residues.

V usage is TRBV5-4 and J usage is TRBJ2-1, with unresolved D. The CDR3 loop spans 13 amino acids. The V end was cut by 4 bases, the J end by 6 bases, with 11 bases between. Germline CDR1 reads SGHNT; CDR2 reads YYREEE (reference sequence). This chain's CDR3 is CASSLNSANEQFF. The CDR3 nucleotides are TGTGCCAGCAGCCTGAACTCCGCCAATGAGCAGTTCTTC.

The chain joins TRBV25-1 to TRBJ2-7, with 8 bases lining up with TRBD1. The CDR3 sequence is 13 residues long. CDR1 is MGHDK, CDR2 SYGVNS, per germline. V shed 4 bases and J 11 bases; nucleotides not matched to a gene: 10. The CDR3 reads CASSVGTGPREYF. CDR3 nucleotide sequence: TGTGCCAGCAGTGTGGGGACAGGCCCCCGGGAGTACTTC.

This clone turned up a few times. V usage is TRBV4-1 and J usage is TRBJ1-1, with a possible D match to TRBD1 (5 bases). CDR3 length: 13 residues. Deletions cut 1 base from V and 7 bases from J, with 10 bases between. Germline CDR1 MGHRA, CDR2 YSYEKL. CDR3 protein: CASSQVMQGEAFF. In DNA, the CDR3 is TGCGCCAGCAGCCAAGTTATGCAGGGTGAAGCTTTCTTT.

To note about this clone: Other DNA sequences from this sample encode an identical CDR3 as well. The V and J genes are TRBV11-3 and TRBJ2-3; no firm D call. V shed 1 base and J shed 0 bases, with 2 bases lying between them. There are 13 residues in the CDR3. Germline-derived CDR1 and CDR2 are SGHNT and YENEEA. Here the CDR3 DNA reads TGTGCCAGCAGCTTAGCAAGCACAGATACGCAGTATTTT. Encoded protein: CASSLASTDTQYF.

This clone appeared a single time. The chain joins TRBV5-1 to TRBJ2-3; possibly TRBD1 or TRBD2 for D (5 bases each). Germline V lookup: CDR1 SGHRS, CDR2 YFSETQ. The CDR3 has 15 amino acids. Trimming stripped 4 bases from V and 6 bases from J, with 18 bases between. In DNA, the CDR3 is TGCGCCAGCAGCCCCCAGAGTCCCGGGGCCGATACGCAGTATTTT. Residues: CASSPQSPGADTQYF.

This chain uses TRBV28 with TRBJ1-4; 9 bases align to TRBD1. This CDR3 spans 15 amino acids. Germline V gene lookup returns CDR1 MDHEN and CDR2 SYDVKM. V was clipped by 8 bases and J by 5 bases; unmatched bases: 9. The CDR3 loop is CASVGGGQGNEKLFF. The CDR3 DNA follows: TGTGCCAGCGTAGGTGGGGGACAGGGAAATGAAAAACTGTTTTTT.

The chain uses TRBV12-5 and TRBJ2-2; 13 nucleotides agree with TRBD2. Germline V lookup: CDR1 LGHNT, CDR2 FRNRAP. V trimming: 6 bases; J trimming: 6 bases; junction bases outside the gene matches: 1. The CDR3 consists of 14 residues. CDR3 nucleotides: TGTGCTAGTGGACTAGCGGGAGGGGCCGGGGAGCTGTTTTTT. Residues: CASGLAGGAGELFF.

This clone was seen more than once but under ten times. V and J are TRBV28 and TRBJ2-7; D tentatively fits TRBD1 or TRBD2 (5 bases each). The CDR3 has 14 residues. Between the trimmed V and J ends, which lost 6 bases and 9 bases, there was a span of 21 bases. Germline V gives CDR1 MDHEN, CDR2 SYDVKM. The CDR3 DNA reads TGTGCCAGCAGCCCGGGGTACCACCCCGGGGCGCAGTACTTC. It encodes CASSPGYHPGAQYF.

About this clone itself: A read error may be the cause here, since a much bigger clone is one base away. CDR3 in amino acids: CASRGQTTNEKLFF. The CDR3 bases are TGTGCCAGCAGGGGACAGACAACTAATGAAAAACTGTTTTTT. V gene TRBV28 combines with J gene TRBJ1-4, with 7 bases fitting TRBD1. The CDR3 consists of 14 residues. Per germline, CDR1 MDHEN and CDR2 SYDVKM. V was clipped by 6 bases and J by 0 bases; unmatched bases: 1.

This chain joins TRBV5-1 and TRBJ2-5; a possible D gene is TRBD2 (5 bases). CDR3 length equals 15 residues. In germline, CDR1 is SGHRS, CDR2 YFSETQ. The V and J ends lost 4 bases and 0 bases respectively, with 13 bases between them. The CDR3 here is CASSPGLLYQETQYF. Written as DNA, the CDR3 is TGCGCCAGCAGCCCAGGACTGCTGTACCAAGAGACCCAGTACTTC.

A remark on this clone: An end of the junction does not agree with germline; a read error may underlie this. V gene TRBV20-1 combines with J gene TRBJ2-1; 7 positions agree with TRBD2. This CDR3 has 10 amino acids. Germline CDR1 and CDR2: DFQATT and SNEGSKA (reference sequence). As DNA, the CDR3 is TGCAGTGCTAGCGCGGGAGCCCCGCTCTTC. This encodes CSASAGAPLF.

In regard to this clone: At one boundary the junction diverges from the germline segment, which might be a read error. The gene calls are TRBV28 and TRBJ2-1, with 10 bases lining up with TRBD2. Germline loops: CDR1 MDHEN, CDR2 SYDVKM. This CDR3 comprises 14 residues. The CDR3 coding sequence is TGTGCCAGCATGAAGCGGGAGGGCTACGATGAGCAGTTCTTC. Translating it yields CASMKREGYDEQFF.

This clone was seen at least ten times. The rearrangement joins TRBV5-6 to TRBJ2-7, with 7 nucleotides matching TRBD1. Germline-derived CDR1 and CDR2 are SGHDT and YYEEEE. The junction had 14 bases not matched to a gene; V was cut back by 6 bases and J by 2 bases. The CDR3 extends over 16 amino acids. The CDR3 sequence: CASTHFRTGTTYEQYF. In DNA, the CDR3 is TGTGCCAGCACCCACTTCAGGACAGGCACCACCTACGAGCAGTACTTC.

This chain connects TRBV7-2 to TRBJ2-1; TRBD2 is a possible D gene (6 bases). V gave up 3 bases and J gave up 1 base, with 13 bases separating them. Germline CDR1 is SGHTA and CDR2 is FQGNSA. The CDR3 totals 16 residues. CDR3 in amino acids: CASSFQPRGSYNEQFF. For the CDR3, the DNA is TGTGCCAGCAGCTTCCAGCCCCGGGGGTCCTACAATGAGCAGTTCTTC.

The genes are TRBV5-1 and TRBJ1-1, with unresolved D. The CDR3 sequence is 14 residues long. Trimming stripped 0 bases from V and 3 bases from J, with 9 bases between. Germline V gene data show CDR1 as SGHRS and CDR2 as YFSETQ. CDR3 in DNA: TGCGCCAGCAGCTTGGTATCGTTGGACACTGAAGCTTTCTTT. Amino acid sequence: CASSLVSLDTEAFF. The full variable domain, in which reference TRBV5-1 and TRBJ1-1 provide the parts outside the CDR3, is KAGVTQTPRYLIKTRGQQVTLSCSPISGHRSVSWYQQTPGQGLQFLFEYFSETQRNKGNFPGRFSGRQFSNSRSEMNVSTLELGDSALYLCASSLVSLDTEAFFGQGTRLTVV.

The CDR3 loop reads CASSVAPAKSSYEQYF. The CDR3 DNA reads as TGTGCCAGCAGCGTAGCCCCCGCGAAAAGCTCCTACGAGCAGTACTTC. This chain connects TRBV9 to TRBJ2-7; D gene unclear. V was cut by 0 bases and J by 0 bases, with 13 bases left in between. CDR3 length: 16 residues. CDR1 and CDR2 from the germline V gene are SGDLS and YYNGEE.

The V and J genes are TRBV28 and TRBJ1-2, with D possibly matching TRBD1 (5 bases). V was shortened by 3 bases and J by 9 bases, with 14 bases between the two germline ends. The CDR3 spans 13 residues. Germline-derived CDR1 and CDR2 are MDHEN and SYDVKM. CDR3 DNA sequence: TGTGCCAGCAGTTTCCGGGACGGCCGCAGCTACACCTTC. Its translation is CASSFRDGRSYTF.